This T cell receptor (beta chain) came from a study of cytomegalovirus exposure and HLA in healthy donors. A single count supports this clone. Its antigen is unidentified. TCRdb keeps only in-frame clones here, not all; method: immunoSEQ multiplex PCR. The sample has over 75,000 clones, 75% to 90% seen once. Findings and caveats of the study: Reported performance of the classifier showed diagnosis of cytomegalovirus status with high specificity and sensitivity.

The V gene's germline CDR1 is SGHDT and CDR2 YYEEEE. The CDR3 loop spans 15 amino acids. V lost 3 bases, J lost 4 bases, and 10 bases stayed unmatched. The sample comprised PBMCs. The chain joins TRBV5-6 to TRBJ2-7, with 7 bases matching TRBD1. This receptor was taken from a man aged 18 to 29 in good health and CMV-seropositive. CDR3 sequence: CASSSLTGKRYEQYF. CDR3 DNA: TGTGCCAGCAGCTCGTTGACAGGGAAGAGGTACGAGCAGTACTTC.